These 25 T cell receptor beta chains were all obtained from the same sample, sequenced in a study of blood T cell repertoires in COVID-19. Sequenced by immunoSEQ multiplex PCR; TCRdb stores in-frame clones only, minus some. The sample records tens of thousands of clones, approximately 80% being singletons. Specimen: peripheral blood. The receptors were sampled from a woman aged 55-70 years with acute or convalescent COVID-19.

The rearrangement joins TRBV19 to TRBJ2-3; a weak D match, TRBD1 (6 bases). Trimming took off 3 bases at V and 4 bases at J, with 11 bases between the two ends. CDR1 is LNHDA and CDR2 is SQIVND in the germline V gene (reference sequence). This CDR3 is built from 14 residues. DNA of the CDR3: TGTGCCAGTAGTATGAGCAGGGGAGCAGATACGCAGTATTTT. Translation gives CASSMSRGADTQYF.

The chain has TRBV2 and TRBJ2-7; the match to TRBD1 covers 7 bases. The junction had 7 bases not matched to a gene; V was cut back by 6 bases and J by 2 bases. This CDR3 is built from 14 residues. Germline V gives CDR1 SNHLY, CDR2 FYNNEI. DNA for the CDR3: TGTGCCAGCAGCCCGAGGGGGCCGACCTACGAGCAGTACTTC. This codes for CASSPRGPTYEQYF.

The chain has TRBV12-1 and TRBJ1-5; TRBD1, the D gene given by the table, was not confirmed from the DNA. TRBV12-1 counts as a pseudogene. The CDR3 totals 18 residues. Written as DNA, the CDR3 is TGTGCCAGCAGCCAAAGCCGCAACAGGGGATCCAGCAATCAGCCCCAGCATTTT. This encodes CASSQSRNRGSSNQPQHF.

CDR3: CASRRAGVTEAFF. CDR3 DNA: TGTGCCAGCAGACGGGCAGGGGTTACTGAAGCTTTCTTT. This chain uses TRBV5-8 with TRBJ1-1, with a tentative D call TRBD1 (6 bases). CDR3 length: 13 residues. Trimming left V 5 bases short and J 5 bases short, with 13 bases between. The V gene's germline CDR1 is SGHTS and CDR2 YDEGEE.

This chain joins TRBV5-1 and TRBJ1-6; D remains unclear. The germline V and J ends were trimmed by 4 bases and 4 bases, with 12 bases remaining between them. CDR3 length: 15 amino acids. The V gene's germline CDR1 is SGHRS and CDR2 YFSETQ. The CDR3 bases are TGCGCCAGCAGCCCCGTGCAGATATATAATTCACCCCTCCACTTT. Translation gives CASSPVQIYNSPLHF.

The sample holds one count of this clone. The chain joins TRBV19 to TRBJ1-6; 9 nucleotides match TRBD1. CDR3 length: 15 amino acids. The trim removed 5 bases at V and 7 bases at J, leaving 6 bases unmatched. Germline CDR1 LNHDA, CDR2 SQIVND (reference sequence). The CDR3 DNA is TGTGCCAGTAGTGGGACCGGGACAGGGAATTCACCCCTCCACTTT. This sequence encodes CASSGTGTGNSPLHF. Filled out from reference TRBV19 and TRBJ1-6, the complete variable domain reads DGGITQSPKYLFRKEGQNVTLSCEQNLNHDAMYWYRQDPGQGLRLIYYSQIVNDFQKGDIAEGYSVSREKKESFPLTVTSAQKNPTAFYLCASSGTGTGNSPLHFGNGTRLTVT.

The V call is TRBV7-6, the J call TRBJ1-3; 10 bases map to TRBD1. The germline V gene encodes CDR1 SGHVS and CDR2 FNYEAQ. V gave up 5 bases and J gave up 0 bases; unmatched junction bases: 10. The CDR3 is 18 amino acids. The CDR3 is CASSPGTGAPFSGNTIYF. The CDR3 DNA is TGTGCCAGCAGCCCGGGGACAGGGGCCCCCTTCTCTGGAAACACCATATATTTT.

This clone occurred a few times. The rearrangement joins TRBV30 to TRBJ1-2; no reliable D call. Germline V gene data show CDR1 as GTSNPN and CDR2 as SVGIG (reference sequence). The germline V and J ends were trimmed by 0 bases and 0 bases, with 5 bases remaining between them. The CDR3 contains 13 residues. CDR3 DNA sequence: TGTGCCTGGAGTGTGGAGGCTAACTATGGCTACACCTTC. It codes for CAWSVEANYGYTF.

The chain employs TRBV7-6 and TRBJ2-5; possibly TRBD2 for D (5 bases). This CDR3 is built from 16 residues. The germline V gene encodes CDR1 SGHVS and CDR2 FNYEAQ. Trimming stripped 4 bases from V and 2 bases from J, with 17 bases between. In DNA form, the CDR3 reads TGTGCCAGCAGCTCATTCGCGGGCGGAGCGCAAGAGACCCAGTACTTC. Its protein product is CASSSFAGGAQETQYF.

The chain is built from TRBV6-6 and TRBJ2-2, with TRBD1 as a possible D gene (5 bases). Germline CDR1 reads MNHNY; CDR2 reads SVGAGI (reference sequence). There are 16 residues in the CDR3. V was cut by 2 bases and J by 1 base, with 11 bases left in between. The CDR3 reads CASSYNRQRNTGELFF. Here the CDR3 DNA reads TGTGCCAGCAGTTACAACCGACAGAGGAACACCGGGGAGCTGTTTTTT.

The CDR3 DNA sequence: TGTGCCAGCAGTTTTGGGGACAGGTCCTACGAGCAGTACTTC. This encodes CASSFGDRSYEQYF. The chain employs TRBV28 and TRBJ2-7; 8 nucleotides line up with TRBD1. This CDR3 is 14 amino acids long. Germline CDR1 and CDR2: MDHEN and SYDVKM. V lost 3 bases to trimming and J lost 1 base; unmatched junction nucleotides: 2.

This chain uses TRBV2 with TRBJ1-6; D unresolved. Per germline, CDR1 SNHLY and CDR2 FYNNEI. The V end lost 1 base, the J end lost 3 bases, and 7 bases lay between the germline ends. The CDR3 totals 15 residues. The CDR3 here is CASSEGNSYNSPLHF. In nucleotides, the CDR3 is TGTGCCAGCAGTGAAGGGAACAGCTATAATTCACCCCTCCACTTT.

The chain joins TRBV5-4 to TRBJ2-2; 11 bases agree with TRBD1. Germline V gene data show CDR1 as SGHNT and CDR2 as YYREEE (reference sequence). The CDR3 length is 18 residues. V lost 4 bases, J lost 4 bases, and 12 bases stayed unmatched. CDR3 coding DNA: TGTGCCAGCAGCGGACGGACAGGGGGCAGAGGGAGCACCGGGGAGCTGTTTTTT. It is translated as CASSGRTGGRGSTGELFF.

The rearrangement joins TRBV5-1 to TRBJ2-7, with D maybe TRBD1 (6 bases). This CDR3 region has 15 residues. V lost 1 base to trimming and J lost 4 bases, with 15 bases between them. Germline CDR1 is SGHRS and CDR2 is YFSETQ. The CDR3 spells CASSLSSTGVYEQYF. The CDR3 DNA follows: TGCGCCAGCAGCTTGTCGTCGACAGGAGTATACGAGCAGTACTTC.

The rearrangement joins TRBV7-2 to TRBJ2-7; D is possibly TRBD2 (6 bases). The germline V gene has CDR1 SGHTA and CDR2 FQGNSA. Between the trimmed V and J ends, which lost 2 bases and 0 bases, there was a span of 11 bases. This CDR3 spans 15 amino acids. The CDR3 loop reads CASSLPSVSSYEQYF. As DNA, the CDR3 is TGTGCCAGCAGCTTACCTAGCGTGAGCTCCTACGAGCAGTACTTC.

The chain joins TRBV19 to TRBJ2-4; D is undetermined. V lost 2 bases, J lost 0 bases, and 14 bases lay in between. Germline V gene lookup returns CDR1 LNHDA and CDR2 SQIVND (reference sequence). The CDR3 runs to 17 residues. The CDR3 protein is CASSISSENLAKNIQYF. In nucleotides, the CDR3 is TGTGCCAGTAGTATAAGCTCCGAGAACTTAGCCAAAAACATTCAGTACTTC.

The rearrangement uses TRBV20-1 and TRBJ2-1; 9 bases match TRBD2. Germline CDR1 and CDR2: DFQATT and SNEGSKA (reference sequence). The CDR3 is 14 residues long. V lost 6 bases to trimming and J lost 4 bases; unmatched junction nucleotides: 7. CDR3 nucleotide sequence: TGCAGTGCGAGTTCTAGCGGGGATTACAATGAGCAGTTCTTC. The encoded protein is CSASSSGDYNEQFF.

The gene calls are TRBV9 and TRBJ1-3; D remains ambiguous. V lost 0 bases and J 0 bases, leaving 7 bases between the germline ends. CDR3 size: 15 residues. Looked up from germline, CDR1 is SGDLS and CDR2 is YYNGEE. The CDR3 here is CASSVGGDSGNTIYF. DNA of the CDR3: TGTGCCAGCAGCGTAGGAGGCGACTCTGGAAACACCATATATTTT.

The rearrangement uses TRBV27 and TRBJ2-2; 8 bases line up with TRBD1. With 7 bases clipped from V and 1 base from J, the junction kept 5 bases outside the gene matches. From germline, CDR1 is MNHEY and CDR2 SMNVEV (reference sequence). The CDR3 is 15 residues long. CDR3 amino acids: CASNHRGWNTGELFF. CDR3 in DNA: TGTGCCAGCAACCACAGGGGGTGGAACACCGGGGAGCTGTTTTTT.

J is TRBJ2-7 and V is TRBV10-3, with a tentative D call TRBD2 (6 bases). Deletions cut 8 bases from V and 2 bases from J, with 16 bases between. Germline V gene lookup returns CDR1 ENHRY and CDR2 SYGVKD. The CDR3 length is 14 residues. In nucleotides, the CDR3 is TGTGCCATCGGGGCGGGGAGGTTACCCTACGAGCAGTACTTC. Its translation: CAIGAGRLPYEQYF.

The chain links TRBV3-1 (or the pseudogene TRBV3-2) to TRBJ1-3, with TRBD1 as a possible D gene (5 bases). CDR3 length: 14 residues. The germline CDR1 and CDR2 sequences are LGHDT and YNNKEL (reference sequence). V was clipped by 5 bases and J by 4 bases, with 12 bases between them. The CDR3 DNA is TGTGCCAGCAGCGGGGCGTATTACGGAAACACCATATATTTT. This codes for CASSGAYYGNTIYF.

This clone has only a few counts. V gene TRBV18 combines with J gene TRBJ1-2, with D uncertain. The length of the CDR3 is 13 residues. V lost 2 bases, J lost 8 bases, and 12 bases lay in between. Looked up from germline, CDR1 is KGHSH and CDR2 is LQKENI. CDR3 in amino acids: CASSPGFEAGYTF. The DNA for the CDR3 is TGTGCCAGCTCACCAGGGTTTGAGGCGGGCTACACCTTC.

The CDR3 DNA is TGTGCCAGCAGTTACGGGGACAGGGTGAATTCACCCCTCCACTTT. Translated: CASSYGDRVNSPLHF. The chain couples TRBV6-5 to TRBJ1-6, with 9 bases lining up with TRBD1. The CDR3 consists of 15 residues. Trimming took 2 bases from V and 7 from J; bases not matched to a gene: 3. CDR1 MNHEY and CDR2 SVGAGI come from the germline V gene.

The CDR3: CAVLEQGAVSYEQYF. The CDR3 nucleotides are TGTGCCGTACTAGAACAGGGGGCGGTCTCCTACGAGCAGTACTTC. This chain joins TRBV6-5 and TRBJ2-7; 9 positions match TRBD1. CDR1 MNHEY and CDR2 SVGAGI come from the germline V gene. V shed 11 bases, J shed 0 bases, and the junction held 11 bases outside the gene matches. The CDR3 contains 15 residues.

The J gene is TRBJ1-2, the V gene TRBV28; no clear D. Germline assignment: CDR1 MDHEN and CDR2 SYDVKM. Trimming removed 3 bases from V and 4 bases from J, with 9 bases in between. The CDR3 covers 13 residues. In nucleotides, the CDR3 is TGTGCCAGCAGTTTGGCACCTGCCTATGGCTACACCTTC. It yields the protein CASSLAPAYGYTF.